The clone carrying this T cell receptor beta chain has at least ten counts. These data originate in a study of T-cell reconstitution after alpha-beta-depleted transplantation in children. Unique molecular identifiers were incorporated during preparation of the TCRbeta library. TCRdb re-called the PCR reads through MiXCR, storing one row per CDR3 protein. The sample has some 250,000 distinct CDR3 sequences, 12% seen once. Germline lookup yields CDR1 SGHRS and CDR2 YFSETQ. V shed 1 base and J shed 7 bases, with 8 bases lying between them. The CDR3 loop spans 12 amino acids. J is TRBJ1-2 and V is TRBV5-1, with D unresolved. The clonotype originates from a human donor who donated a stem cell graft to a child with acute lymphoblastic leukemia. This sample comprised PBMCs from the stem cell graft donor, obtained from the stem cell graft. Written as DNA, the CDR3 is TGCGCCAGCAGCTTGACCGGGGTTGGCTACACCTTC. Its protein is CASSLTGVGYTF.